The rows below give T cell receptor beta chains drawn from one sample of a study of blood T cell repertoires in COVID-19. This table comes from immunoSEQ multiplex PCR, and its TCRdb copy is limited to in-frame clones, with some not included. The table lists a few hundred thousand clones, less than 90% of them singletons. The sample taken for sequencing was peripheral blood. These receptors were collected from a man between 60 and 75 years old with acute or convalescent COVID-19. CDR3s include the opening cysteine and the closing phenylalanine or tryptophan. A D gene is named only where the DNA matches it firmly. Expanded clones get a size class; other rows say once, few or many, or leave the size out.

d_gene,abundance,j_gene,v_gene,CDR3nt,CDR3aa
TRBD2,NA,TRBJ2-2,TRBV27,TGTGCCAGCAGTTTAGGGGGGGTAGCCACCGGGGAGCTGTTTTTT,CASSLGGVATGELFF
NA,NA,TRBJ1-6,TRBV3-1/TRBV3-2,TGTGCCAGCAGCCAAGAAGGTGGGGGGACTAGGGGTTCACCCCTCCACTTT,CASSQEGGGTRGSPLHF
NA,NA,TRBJ1-1,TRBV9,TGTGCCAGCAGCGCCCAGGGAGGAACTGAAGCTTTCTTT,CASSAQGGTEAFF
TRBD2,NA,TRBJ2-3,TRBV18,TGTGCCAGCTCAACACTAGCGGGATTTGCAGATACGCAGTATTTT,CASSTLAGFADTQYF
NA,NA,TRBJ1-2,TRBV28,TGTGCCAGCAGTTTACGGGGTATGGACTATGGCTACACCTTC,CASSLRGMDYGYTF
TRBD1,NA,TRBJ2-5,TRBV5-1,TGCGCCAGCAGCGGAAGACAGGGGGCTTGGGAGACCCAGTACTTC,CASSGRQGAWETQYF
NA,NA,TRBJ2-3,TRBV6-5,TGTGCCAGCAGTAGGAGCGGGAGCACAGATACGCAGTATTTT,CASSRSGSTDTQYF
NA,NA,TRBJ1-1,TRBV28,TGTGCCAGCAGCCGCGGGGGGGCCACCTCAAAAAACACTGAAGCTTTCTTT,CASSRGGATSKNTEAFF
TRBD1,NA,TRBJ1-5,TRBV19,TGTGCCAGTAGTATGCGGGACAGACTTTATAGCAATCAGCCCCAGCATTTT,CASSMRDRLYSNQPQHF
NA,once,TRBJ2-7,TRBV9,TGTGCCAGCAGCGTATCTGGTCAGGGCTACGAGCAGTACTTC,CASSVSGQGYEQYF
NA,NA,TRBJ1-2,TRBV5-4,TGTGCCAGCAGGCGGGGCGGAGAGATTGATGGCTACACCTTC,CASRRGGEIDGYTF
TRBD2,NA,TRBJ2-1,TRBV4-1,TGCGCCAGCAGCCAAGACCGCCTGGGACTAGCGGAAATTTACAATGAGCAGTTCTTC,CASSQDRLGLAEIYNEQFF
TRBD2,NA,TRBJ2-1,TRBV28,TGTGCCAGCACCCCTCCTCGTGGGAGGGTGGGCAATGAGCAGTTCTTC,CASTPPRGRVGNEQFF
NA,few,TRBJ1-1,TRBV6-2/TRBV6-3,TGTGCCAGCAGCCCAGCCCCGTCGGGGTACACTGAAGCTTTCTTT,CASSPAPSGYTEAFF
NA,NA,TRBJ2-7,TRBV7-8,TGTGCCAGCAGCTTACTAGGGGACGAGCAGTACTTC,CASSLLGDEQYF
TRBD1,NA,TRBJ1-1,TRBV4-2,TGTGCCAGCAGCCAGCACAGGGGGCGGGATACTGAAGCTTTCTTT,CASSQHRGRDTEAFF
NA,NA,TRBJ2-7,TRBV9,TGTGCCAGCAGCGTAGGACGGGACACAGCCTACGAGCAGTACTTC,CASSVGRDTAYEQYF
NA,NA,TRBJ1-4,TRBV13,TGTGCCAGCAGCGCCCGCGGTGGTGCTAATGAAAAACTGTTTTTT,CASSARGGANEKLFF
NA,NA,TRBJ1-4,TRBV5-1,TGCGCCAGCAGCTTGGAGTGGCAGGGGCATGAAAAACTGTTTTTT,CASSLEWQGHEKLFF
TRBD2,NA,TRBJ2-2,TRBV5-6,TGTGCCAGCAGCTTGGAAGGGACTAGCGCCACCGGGGAGCTGTTTTTT,CASSLEGTSATGELFF
NA,NA,TRBJ1-1,TRBV25-1,TGTGCCAGCAGTGGACCCGTGACAGACCCCTTTGAAGCTTTCTTT,CASSGPVTDPFEAFF
TRBD1,NA,TRBJ2-3,TRBV5-4,TGTGCCAGCAACTGGGACAGGGCGTCCAAGGCAGATACGCAGTATTTT,CASNWDRASKADTQYF
NA,NA,TRBJ1-2,TRBV7-9,TGTGCCAGCAGCTTAGGTGCGTCAGGGCGCCGCTATGGCTACACCTTC,CASSLGASGRRYGYTF
TRBD1,NA,TRBJ1-6,TRBV6-5,TGTGCCAGCAGTTGGACAGGGGACTCACCCCTCCACTTT,CASSWTGDSPLHF
TRBD2,NA,TRBJ2-2,TRBV18,TGTGCCAGCTCACCGGCCCGTACTAGCGGGAGAAGCACCGGGGAGCTGTTTTTT,CASSPARTSGRSTGELFF